Presented here are 9 T cell receptor beta chains from one specimen sequenced in a study of cytomegalovirus exposure and HLA in healthy donors. Repertoires were generated with immunoSEQ multiplex PCR, while TCRdb's copy carries only in-frame clones and drops some. This sample carries around 300,000 clones, about 86% of them seen once, and the ten largest clones take around 1%. Sequenced material: PBMCs. These receptor sequences come from a young woman in good health and CMV-seronegative.

The chain employs TRBV4-3 and TRBJ2-7, with 10 bases that match TRBD2. Germline V gives CDR1 LGHNA, CDR2 YSLEER. This CDR3 is built from 19 residues. Trimming took 4 bases from V and 4 from J; bases not matched to a gene: 19. The CDR3: CASSRKTPQLAGIGYEQYF. The CDR3 coding sequence is TGCGCCAGCAGCCGAAAGACCCCACAACTAGCGGGGATTGGTTACGAGCAGTACTTC.

The chain links TRBV30 to TRBJ2-1; 13 positions agree with TRBD2. V lost 4 bases and J lost 0; bases outside the gene matches: 6. Germline assignment: CDR1 GTSNPN and CDR2 SVGIG (reference sequence). The CDR3 is made up of 17 amino acids. The CDR3 loop reads CAWMGTSGASSYNEQFF. The DNA of the CDR3 is TGTGCCTGGATGGGGACTAGCGGGGCAAGCTCCTACAATGAGCAGTTCTTC.

The chain links TRBV7-8 to TRBJ2-7; TRBD2 matches at 13 bases. V shed 2 bases and J 2 bases; nucleotides not matched to a gene: 9. The germline gives CDR1 SGHVS, CDR2 FQNEAQ. This CDR3 spans 18 amino acids. The CDR3 DNA sequence: TGTGCCAGCAGCTTACGACCGGGACTAGCGGGAAGGGCCTACGAGCAGTACTTC. It encodes CASSLRPGLAGRAYEQYF.

This clone was detected once. The rearrangement links TRBV30 to TRBJ1-2; D is uncertain. V lost 5 bases and J 8 bases, leaving 12 bases between the germline ends. In germline, CDR1 is GTSNPN, CDR2 SVGIG (reference sequence). The CDR3 loop spans 11 amino acids. CDR3 protein: CAWVGLPGYTF. CDR3 nucleotide sequence: TGTGCCTGGGTGGGCCTTCCCGGCTACACCTTC.

The chain uses TRBV6-1 and TRBJ1-1; TRBD1 is a possible D gene (6 bases). The CDR3 length is 15 residues. Germline V gene data show CDR1 as MNHNS and CDR2 as SASEGT. V lost 2 bases, J lost 1 base, and 11 bases lay in between. The CDR3 spells CASSEMGAGNTEAFF. CDR3 bases: TGTGCCAGCAGTGAAATGGGGGCGGGGAACACTGAAGCTTTCTTT.

This rearrangement joins TRBV7-2 to TRBJ2-7; TRBD2 aligns across 8 bases. V dropped 5 bases and J dropped 3; count of bases not matched to a gene: 9. CDR3 length: 15 amino acids. CDR1 is SGHTA and CDR2 is FQGNSA in the germline V gene. In DNA form, the CDR3 reads TGTGCCAGCAGCCCTCGGGGCGGGAGGTTCTACGAGCAGTACTTC. It translates to CASSPRGGRFYEQYF. The full variable domain, its missing parts supplied by reference TRBV7-2 and TRBJ2-7, is GAGVSQSPSNKVTEKGKDVELRCDPISGHTALYWYRQSLGQGLEFLIYFQGNSAPDKSGLPSDRFSAERTGGSVSTLTIQRTQQEDSAVYLCASSPRGGRFYEQYFGPGTRLTVT.

The chain uses TRBV2 and TRBJ2-3, with 10 bases that match TRBD2. This CDR3 region has 14 residues. Germline trimming cut 9 bases from V and 1 base from J; bases unmatched to any gene: 4. From germline, CDR1 is SNHLY and CDR2 FYNNEI. As DNA, the CDR3 is TGTGCCAGTACCGGGACTAGCGGCACAGATACGCAGTATTTT. This encodes CASTGTSGTDTQYF.

The chain combines TRBV19 with TRBJ2-5; possibly TRBD1 for D (6 bases). This CDR3 region has 13 residues. V lost 7 bases, J lost 4 bases, and 13 bases lay in between. The V gene's germline CDR1 is LNHDA and CDR2 SQIVND (reference sequence). The CDR3 loop reads CASTTGSRETQYF. In DNA form, the CDR3 reads TGTGCCAGTACCACAGGGTCAAGAGAGACCCAGTACTTC.

This chain links TRBV7-6 with TRBJ2-7, with TRBD2 identical over 8 bases. Germline-derived CDR1 and CDR2 are SGHVS and FNYEAQ. V trimming: 5 bases; J trimming: 2 bases; junction bases outside the gene matches: 5. The CDR3 loop spans 14 amino acids. CDR3 coding DNA: TGTGCCAGCAGCGCGGGGGGCGGACCCTACGAGCAGTACTTC. Protein product: CASSAGGGPYEQYF.